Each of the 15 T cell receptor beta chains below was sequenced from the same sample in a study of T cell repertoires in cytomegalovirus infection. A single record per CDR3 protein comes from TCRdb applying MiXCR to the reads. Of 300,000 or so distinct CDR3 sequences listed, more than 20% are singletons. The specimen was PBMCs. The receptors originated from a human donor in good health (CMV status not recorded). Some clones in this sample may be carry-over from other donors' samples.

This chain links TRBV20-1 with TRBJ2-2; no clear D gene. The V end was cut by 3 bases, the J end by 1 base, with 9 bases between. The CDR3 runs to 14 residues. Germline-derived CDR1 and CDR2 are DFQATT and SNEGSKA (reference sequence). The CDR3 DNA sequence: TGCAGTGCTAGCGGAAGCCTGAACACCGGGGAGCTGTTTTTT. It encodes CSASGSLNTGELFF.

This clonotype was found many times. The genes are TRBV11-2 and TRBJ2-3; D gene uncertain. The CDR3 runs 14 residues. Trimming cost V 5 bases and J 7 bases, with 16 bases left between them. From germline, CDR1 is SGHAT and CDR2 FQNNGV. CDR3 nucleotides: TGTGCCAGCAGCCCCCTTCCTCCGCGGCATACGCAGTATTTT. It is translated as CASSPLPPRHTQYF.

The CDR3 reads CASRSGLAGVETQYF. CDR3 bases: TGTGCCAGCAGATCCGGACTAGCGGGAGTGGAGACCCAGTACTTC. This sequence joins TRBV7-4 and TRBJ2-5, with 13 bases identical to TRBD2. Germline trimming cut 6 bases from V and 5 bases from J; bases unmatched to any gene: 6. This CDR3 has 15 residues. The germline V gene has CDR1 SGHVT and CDR2 SQSDAQ. Based on the CDR3 plus reference TRBV7-4 and TRBJ2-5, the full variable domain is GAGVSQSPRYKVAKRGRDVALRCDSISGHVTLYWYRQTLGQGSEVLTYSQSDAQRDKSGRPSGRFSAERPERSVSTLKIQRTEQGDSAVYLCASRSGLAGVETQYFGPGTRLLVL.

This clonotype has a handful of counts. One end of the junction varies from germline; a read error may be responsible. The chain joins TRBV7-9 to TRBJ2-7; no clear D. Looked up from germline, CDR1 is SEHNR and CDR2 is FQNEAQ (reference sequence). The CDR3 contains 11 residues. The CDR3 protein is CASSLGQSLCF. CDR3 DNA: TGTGCCAGCAGCTTAGGTCAGTCATTGTGCTTC. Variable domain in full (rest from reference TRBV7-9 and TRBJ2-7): DTGVSQNPRHKITKRGQNVTFRCDPISEHNRLYWYRQTLGQGPEFLTYFQNEAQLEKSRLLSDRFSAERPKGSFSTLEIQRTEQGDSAMYLCASSLGQSLCFGPGTRLTVT.

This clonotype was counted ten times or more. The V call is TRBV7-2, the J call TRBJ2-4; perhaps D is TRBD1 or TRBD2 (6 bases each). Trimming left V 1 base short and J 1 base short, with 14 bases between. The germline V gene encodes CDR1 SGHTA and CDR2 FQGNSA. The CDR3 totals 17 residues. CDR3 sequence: CASSLGGGQGAKNIQYF. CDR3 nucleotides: TGTGCCAGCAGCTTAGGTGGAGGGCAGGGGGCCAAAAACATTCAGTACTTC.

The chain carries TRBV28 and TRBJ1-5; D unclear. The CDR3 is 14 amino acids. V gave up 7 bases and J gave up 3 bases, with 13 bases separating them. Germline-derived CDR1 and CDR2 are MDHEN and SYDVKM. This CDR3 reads CASTKRGHNQPQHF. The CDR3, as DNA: TGTGCCAGCACCAAGAGAGGGCACAATCAGCCCCAGCATTTT.

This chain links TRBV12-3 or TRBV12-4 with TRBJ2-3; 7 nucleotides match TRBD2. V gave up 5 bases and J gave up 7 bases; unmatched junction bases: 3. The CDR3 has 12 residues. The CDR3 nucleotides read TGTGCCAGCAGTCAGACTAGCAATACGCAGTATTTT. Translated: CASSQTSNTQYF.

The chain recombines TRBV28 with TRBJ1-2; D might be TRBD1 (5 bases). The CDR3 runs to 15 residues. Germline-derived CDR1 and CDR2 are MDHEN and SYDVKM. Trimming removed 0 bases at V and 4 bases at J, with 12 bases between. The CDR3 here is CASSLWTGDAYGYTF. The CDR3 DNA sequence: TGTGCCAGCAGTTTATGGACCGGGGACGCCTATGGCTACACCTTC.

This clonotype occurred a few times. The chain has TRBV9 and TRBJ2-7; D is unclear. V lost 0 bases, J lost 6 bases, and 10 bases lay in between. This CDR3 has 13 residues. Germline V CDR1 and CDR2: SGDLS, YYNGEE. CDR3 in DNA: TGTGCCAGCAGCGTAGATTTAGCCAGCGAGCAGTACTTC. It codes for CASSVDLASEQYF.

CDR3 sequence reads: CASSLATGSSSYEQYF. CDR3 nucleotides: TGCGCCAGCAGCTTGGCGACAGGGTCGAGCTCCTACGAGCAGTACTTC. This chain uses TRBV5-1 with TRBJ2-7, with 7 positions matching TRBD1. Germline CDR1 SGHRS, CDR2 YFSETQ. Germline trimming cut 0 bases from V and 0 bases from J; bases unmatched to any gene: 6. This CDR3 contains 16 residues.

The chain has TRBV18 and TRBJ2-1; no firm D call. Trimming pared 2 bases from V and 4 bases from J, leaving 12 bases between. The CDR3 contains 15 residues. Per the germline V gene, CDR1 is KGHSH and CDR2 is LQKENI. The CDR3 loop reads CASSPSVKRYNEQFF. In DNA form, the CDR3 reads TGTGCCAGCTCACCAAGTGTAAAGAGGTACAATGAGCAGTTCTTC.

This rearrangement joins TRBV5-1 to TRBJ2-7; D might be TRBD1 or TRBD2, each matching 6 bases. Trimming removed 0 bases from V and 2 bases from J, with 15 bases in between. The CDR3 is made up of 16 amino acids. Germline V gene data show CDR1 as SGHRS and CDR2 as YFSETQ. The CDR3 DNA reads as TGCGCCAGCAGCTTGGACGGAGGGGGTAGGGCCTACGAGCAGTACTTC. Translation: CASSLDGGGRAYEQYF.

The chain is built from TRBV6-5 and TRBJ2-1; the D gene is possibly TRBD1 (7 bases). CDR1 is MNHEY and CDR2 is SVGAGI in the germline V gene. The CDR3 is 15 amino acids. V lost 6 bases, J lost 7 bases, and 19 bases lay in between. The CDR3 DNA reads TGTGCCAGCAGAGACAGGGCAGGGGGGAGGAATGAGCAGTTCTTC. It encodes CASRDRAGGRNEQFF.

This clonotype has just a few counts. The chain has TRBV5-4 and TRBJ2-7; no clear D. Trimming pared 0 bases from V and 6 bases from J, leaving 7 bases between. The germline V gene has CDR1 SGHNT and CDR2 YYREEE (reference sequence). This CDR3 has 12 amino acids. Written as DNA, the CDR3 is TGTGCCAGCAGCTTGGGGCTCGGCGAGCAGTACTTC. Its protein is CASSLGLGEQYF.

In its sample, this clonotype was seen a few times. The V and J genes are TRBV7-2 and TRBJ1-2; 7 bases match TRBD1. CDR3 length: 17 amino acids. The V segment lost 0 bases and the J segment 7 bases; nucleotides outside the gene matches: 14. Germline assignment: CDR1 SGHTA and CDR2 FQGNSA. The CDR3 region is CASSLATGAQVGFGYTF. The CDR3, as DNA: TGTGCCAGCAGCTTAGCAACAGGGGCACAGGTTGGGTTTGGCTACACCTTC.